The clone carrying this T cell receptor (beta chain) was picked up many times. TCRdb re-derived calls from the reads in MiXCR, one entry per CDR3 protein. The table includes about 530,000 distinct CDR3 sequences, roughly 29% detected once. The sample is drawn from a study of T cell repertoires in cytomegalovirus infection. About the study: A matching HLA type, together with CMV infection, was signaled by public TCR beta signatures.

From germline, CDR1 is SGHTA and CDR2 FQGNSA. V lost 2 bases to trimming and J lost 2 bases, with 12 bases between them. The CDR3 extends over 15 amino acids. The rearrangement uses TRBV7-2 and TRBJ2-5, with D possibly called TRBD1 or TRBD2 (6 bases each). The sequenced material came from PBMCs. The TCR sequence derives from a human donor in good health (CMV status not recorded). Some clones in this sample may be carry-over from other donors' samples. CDR3 loop: CASSLRRGLQETQYF. The CDR3 region has the DNA TGTGCCAGCAGCTTACGTCGGGGGCTGCAAGAGACCCAGTACTTC.